The 2 T cell receptor beta chains reported below all come from one sample, sequenced in a study of OX40 agonist ivuxolimab in advanced cancers. Profiled with immunoSEQ multiplex PCR; TCRdb holds only in-frame clones, not every one. The sample consists of roughly 10,000 clones, about 66% of them appearing once. Material: CD4+ or CD8+ T cells sorted from blood, obtained in a trial of the OX40 agonist ivuxolimab. The receptors come from an adult with an advanced solid tumor such as melanoma, head and neck, liver or kidney cancer.

By sample fraction, this clone is medium-sized. The genes are TRBV2 and TRBJ2-1; the D is unclear. Germline CDR1 reads SNHLY; CDR2 reads FYNNEI. This CDR3 region has 15 residues. Trimming removed 1 base at V and 4 bases at J, with 11 bases between. The CDR3: CASSEGQATYNEQFF. CDR3 DNA: TGTGCCAGCAGTGAAGGTCAGGCGACATACAATGAGCAGTTCTTC. The variable domain in full, with the rest retrieved from reference TRBV2 and TRBJ2-1, is EPEVTQTPSHQVTQMGQEVILRCVPISNHLYFYWYRQILGQKVEFLVSFYNNEISEKSEIFDDQFSVERPDGSNFTLKIRSTKLEDSAMYFCASSEGQATYNEQFFGPGTRLTVL.

The gene calls are TRBV6-5 and TRBJ2-7, with 11 bases fitting TRBD1. The junction had 2 bases not matched to a gene; V was cut back by 1 base and J by 0 bases. From germline, CDR1 is MNHEY and CDR2 SVGAGI. This CDR3 has 16 residues. CDR3 bases: TGTGCCAGCAGTTACTTCGGGACAGGGGGCTCCTACGAGCAGTACTTC. This gives the protein CASSYFGTGGSYEQYF.